This T cell receptor (beta chain) was sequenced for a study of shared clonotypes between healthy human individuals. Study-level points and caveats: Relative to their counterparts shared across all four donors, non-shared clonotypes exhibited diminished generation probabilities.

Every contributor of samples was a Caucasian grown-up residing in Nashville, Tennessee. CD4+ cell separation produced CD45RA+ naive and CD45RA-negative memory subsets. The CDR3 is 14 residues long. Germline CDR1 reads LNHDA; CDR2 reads SQIVND (reference sequence). The V end lost 7 bases, the J end lost 0 bases, and 10 bases lay between the germline ends. At deep level, the assay was performed. The method was immunoSEQ multiplex PCR; TCRdb's version includes in-frame clones alone and lacks a portion of them. The sample contains about 710,000 clones, 60% to 75% of which appear only once. Note on this clone: Its antigen is not identified.

Sequenced material: memory CD4+ T cells sorted from blood. The subset denotes: CD45RA-negative fraction. The chain combines TRBV19 with TRBJ1-3; D call uncertain. This sequence was found in a woman under 40 in good health. The CDR3 nucleotides read TGTGCCAGTACCCAATCCAGCTCTGGAAACACCATATATTTT. This codes for CASTQSSSGNTIYF.